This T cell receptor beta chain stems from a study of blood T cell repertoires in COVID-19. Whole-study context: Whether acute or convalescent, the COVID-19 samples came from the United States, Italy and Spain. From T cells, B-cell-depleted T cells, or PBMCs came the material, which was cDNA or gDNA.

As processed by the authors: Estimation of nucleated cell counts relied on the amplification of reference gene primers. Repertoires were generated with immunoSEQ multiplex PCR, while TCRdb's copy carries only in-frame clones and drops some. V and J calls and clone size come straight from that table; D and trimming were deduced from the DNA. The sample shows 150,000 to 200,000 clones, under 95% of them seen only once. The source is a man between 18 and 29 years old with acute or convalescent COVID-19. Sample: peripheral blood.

The CDR3 loop reads CASSLSSTDTQYF. CDR3 coding DNA: TGTGCCAGCAGCTTATCAAGCACAGATACGCAGTATTTT. The rearrangement links TRBV7-9 to TRBJ2-3; D call uncertain. Germline V CDR1 and CDR2: SEHNR, FQNEAQ (reference sequence). CDR3 length equals 13 residues. Trimming stripped 2 bases from V and 0 bases from J, with 3 bases between.